This T cell receptor (beta chain) was sequenced during a study of cytomegalovirus exposure and HLA in healthy donors. On the study more broadly: The same platform was used for the approximately 110 validation repertoires and the approximately 700 first-cohort repertoires, a later analysis reported. General observations from the study: Across donors, most TCRs were seen rarely, yet some public ones were widespread. Cytomegalovirus association was listed for 164 TCR beta chains.

TCRdb keeps only in-frame clones here, not all; method: immunoSEQ multiplex PCR. Found here are about 100,000 clones, approximately 94% of them singletons; the top ten hold roughly 0.67%. Concerning this clone itself: What it binds is unknown.

This TCR came from a woman in her late teens or twenties in good health and CMV-seronegative. The specimen sequenced was PBMCs.

In DNA, the CDR3 is TGTGCCAGTACCCCCTGGGGGGATAATTCACCCCTCCACTTT. Amino acid sequence: CASTPWGDNSPLHF. The rearrangement joins TRBV19 to TRBJ1-6; weak D call: TRBD1 (5 bases). The germline V and J ends were trimmed by 7 bases and 5 bases, with 12 bases remaining between them. This CDR3 has 14 residues. Germline-derived CDR1 and CDR2 are LNHDA and SQIVND (reference sequence).